This TCR beta chain was sequenced for a study of tissue T cells after allogeneic stem cell transplantation. Time point of the sample: mouse harvest day 14 after allogeneic transplant. The graft held 10^6 splenic CD5+ T cells and 10^7 T-cell-depleted bone marrow cells. The CDR3 is 14 residues long. V lost 3 bases to trimming and J lost 0 bases; unmatched junction nucleotides: 3. Germline CDR1 GKSSPN, CDR2 SITVG. Notes on this clone: The gene names given are mouse names. The CDR3 extends 1 residue past the end of the read, so its final part is completed from the germline J gene.

Repertoires were generated with immunoSEQ multiplex PCR, while TCRdb's copy carries only in-frame clones and drops some. This sample has fewer than 3,500 clones, with 45% found just once. The chain is built from TRBV31 and TRBJ2-3; 7 positions match TRBD2. This TCR was recovered from a female BALB/c mouse given C57BL/6 T cells with graft-versus-host disease after an allogeneic hematopoietic cell transplant. The sequenced sample consisted of lymph node tissue. Partial CDR3 DNA: TGTGCCTGGAGGGGGGGGTCTAGTGCAGAAACGCTGTAT. This sequence encodes CAWRGGSSAETLY. The full CDR3 sequence reads CAWRGGSSAETLYF.